A single sample gave rise to the 18 T cell receptor beta chains below, sequenced in a study of tumor and adjacent non-tumor tissue in lung cancer. Three rounds of nested PCR, following a modified ARM-PCR protocol, produced the TCRbeta library. One entry per CDR3 protein, called by TCRdb with MiXCR from the multiplex PCR reads. The sample yields approximately 100,000 distinct CDR3 sequences, 65% seen once. No cell sorting was done before RNA was extracted from the tissue. Distant lung tissue was collected more than 3 cm away from the tumor edge. Sequences were obtained from distant non-tumor lung tissue. These receptors were taken from a man aged 25 to 40 with non-small cell lung cancer.

As for this clonotype: It is likely a read error, because the conserved phenylalanine at the end of the CDR3 is missing. The chain links TRBV4-2 to TRBJ1-4; D is unresolved. Trimming stripped 0 bases from V and 10 bases from J, with 15 bases between. The germline gives CDR1 LGHNA, CDR2 YNFKEQ. The CDR3 is 15 residues long. The DNA for the CDR3 is TGTGCCAGCAGCCAAGATGGCCCAGTTGGGGTAAAACTGTTTTCT. It encodes CASSQDGPVGVKLFS.

With regard to this clonotype: A read error is possible here, since a much larger clone lies one base away. This chain joins TRBV7-2 and TRBJ2-7, with a possible D match to TRBD2 (5 bases). V was trimmed by 7 bases and J by 3 bases, leaving 19 bases between them. The CDR3 sequence is 15 residues long. Germline V gives CDR1 SGHTA, CDR2 FQGNSA. The CDR3 sequence is CASNPGFSRHYEQYF. DNA for the CDR3: TGTGCCAGCAACCCGGGGTTCTCGCGGCACTACGAGCAGTACTTC.

The chain combines TRBV11-1 with TRBJ2-7; D is undetermined. The V end was cut by 3 bases, the J end by 2 bases, with 8 bases between. The CDR3 length is 13 residues. Germline CDR1 reads SGHAT; CDR2 reads FQDESV (reference sequence). For the CDR3, the DNA is TGTGCCAGCAGCTTGCGTTCTGCCTACGAGCAGTACTTC. Protein sequence: CASSLRSAYEQYF.

In the case of this clonotype: The missing conserved phenylalanine or tryptophan at the end of this CDR3 makes a read error likely. This chain connects TRBV20-1 to TRBJ2-1, with D possibly matching TRBD1 (6 bases). Germline CDR1 and CDR2: DFQATT and SNEGSKA (reference sequence). The ends were cut back, 1 base at V and 2 bases at J, with 12 bases in the middle. This CDR3 region has 15 residues. The CDR3 reads CSARGARDTYNEQFC. The CDR3 bases are TGCAGTGCTAGAGGTGCCCGGGACACCTACAATGAGCAGTTCTGC.

Points on this clonotype: Sequence at one end of the junction differs from germline and may be a read error. V is TRBV11-2 and J is TRBJ2-3; D tentatively fits TRBD1 or TRBD2 (6 bases each). This CDR3 has 14 residues. The germline V gene has CDR1 SGHAT and CDR2 FQNNGV. The CDR3 nucleotides read TGTGCCAGCAGGGGGGCTAGCGACACAGATAGGCAGTATTTT. Amino acid sequence: CASRGASDTDRQYF.

At least ten counts were recorded for this clonotype. The genes are TRBV4-3 and TRBJ2-1; D uncertain. V shed 1 base and J shed 9 bases, with 19 bases lying between them. The CDR3 sequence is 16 residues long. Looked up from germline, CDR1 is LGHNA and CDR2 is YSLEER. CDR3 sequence: CASSQGASRARGEQFF. The CDR3 DNA sequence: TGCGCCAGCAGCCAAGGGGCGTCTAGGGCTCGTGGTGAGCAGTTCTTC.

A note on this clonotype: One end of the junction is discordant with germline, which a read error may explain. CDR3 DNA sequence: TGTGCCAGCAGCGACGCTGGACTAGGGGGAGTTACCGGGGAGCTGTTCTTT. This encodes CASSDAGLGGVTGELFF. The rearrangement uses TRBV5-4 and TRBJ2-2; TRBD2 might be the D (7 bases). CDR3 size: 17 residues. Germline assignment: CDR1 SGHNT and CDR2 YYREEE (reference sequence).

The sample holds one count of this clonotype. This CDR3 fails to terminate in the conserved phenylalanine or tryptophan, so it likely reflects a read error. This chain's CDR3 is CASSTGGSGANVLTL. The CDR3, as DNA: TGTGCCAGCAGCACAGGGGGATCTGGGGCCAACGTCCTGACTCTC. This rearrangement joins TRBV6-1 to TRBJ2-6; 8 bases match TRBD1. CDR3 length: 15 residues. CDR1 and CDR2 from the germline V gene are MNHNS and SASEGT. The V and J ends lost 6 bases and 1 base, in that order; junction bases with no gene match: 2.

A word on this clonotype: A read error may produce the germline difference seen at one junction end. The chain employs TRBV29-1 and TRBJ2-1, with D hard to call. The CDR3 totals 16 residues. Germline CDR1 SQVTM, CDR2 ANQGSEA. CDR3 loop: CSVVRSAWSSYNEHFF. The CDR3 bases are TGCAGCGTTGTGAGATCGGCCTGGAGCTCATACAATGAGCACTTCTTC.

This clonotype was picked up many times. The rearrangement links TRBV11-2 to TRBJ2-5; possibly TRBD1 for D (8 bases). There are 15 residues in the CDR3. V was clipped by 0 bases and J by 3 bases, with 11 bases between them. CDR1 SGHAT and CDR2 FQNNGV come from the germline V gene. The CDR3 spells CASSLDTGGEETQYF. As DNA, the CDR3 is TGTGCCAGCAGCTTAGATACAGGGGGGGAAGAGACCCAGTACTTC.

Remarks on this clonotype: Relative to the germline gene, one junction end is altered; a read error may explain this. The genes are TRBV5-4 and TRBJ1-2; 9 nucleotides line up with TRBD1. The CDR3 has 13 residues. Germline V gene data show CDR1 as SGHNT and CDR2 as YYREEE (reference sequence). The CDR3: CASSFTGGVGCTF. For the CDR3, the DNA is TGTGCCAGCAGTTTTACAGGGGGCGTCGGCTGCACTTTC.

Comment on this clonotype: Mismatch with germline at one junction end may stem from a read error. This chain uses TRBV29-1 with TRBJ2-3; TRBD1 aligns across 7 bases. The germline V gene has CDR1 SQVTM and CDR2 ANQGSEA. This CDR3 spans 12 amino acids. The DNA for the CDR3 is TGCAGCGTGAAGGGGGCGTGGGATATGCAGTATTTT. Its translation: CSVKGAWDMQYF.

This chain connects TRBV11-2 to TRBJ1-1; tentatively, D is TRBD1 (5 bases). CDR3 length: 14 amino acids. Trimming pared 5 bases from V and 1 base from J, leaving 11 bases between. CDR1 is SGHAT and CDR2 is FQNNGV in the germline V gene. In nucleotides, the CDR3 is TGTGCCAGCAGCCGGGGACGGACGAACACTGAAGCTTTCTTT. Protein: CASSRGRTNTEAFF.

As for this clonotype: At one end, the junction sequence differs from germline, possibly due to a read error. V usage is TRBV4-2 and J usage is TRBJ1-1, with 7 bases matching TRBD1. The CDR3 sequence is 17 residues long. Germline V gene data show CDR1 as LGHNA and CDR2 as YNFKEQ. DNA for the CDR3: TGTGCCAGCAGCCAAGGGGTGGCCGGGACAGTGAACACTGAAGTTTTCTTT. Translated: CASSQGVAGTVNTEVFF.

About this clonotype: This CDR3 is missing its conserved last phenylalanine or tryptophan, likely due to a read error. The V call is TRBV4-1, the J call TRBJ1-1, with D perhaps TRBD1 (6 bases). This CDR3 contains 17 residues. Per germline, CDR1 MGHRA and CDR2 YSYEKL. V was shortened by 5 bases and J by 6 bases, with 25 bases between the two germline ends. The CDR3: CASSEPFQRQDSAEAFS. The DNA for the CDR3 is TGCGCCAGCAGCGAACCGTTTCAGAGACAGGACTCCGCTGAAGCTTTCTCT.

Concerning this clonotype: The missing conserved phenylalanine or tryptophan at the end of this CDR3 makes a read error likely. The gene calls are TRBV20-1 and TRBJ2-5; 12 nucleotides match TRBD2. The CDR3 has 14 residues. CDR1 DFQATT and CDR2 SNEGSKA come from the germline V gene (reference sequence). V was pared by 3 bases and J by 5 bases, with 4 bases of the junction left unmatched. The CDR3 here is CSASGLAGGETQYL. The CDR3 nucleotides read TGCAGTGCTAGCGGTCTAGCGGGAGGGGAGACCCAGTACTTA.

In nucleotides, the CDR3 is TGTGCCACCTCGGCCTCGGGGGAGAATACGCAGTATTTT. Encoded protein: CATSASGENTQYF. This rearrangement joins TRBV6-1 to TRBJ2-3; possible D gene TRBD2, 6 bases. V lost 10 bases to trimming and J lost 7 bases, with 18 bases between them. The germline gives CDR1 MNHNS, CDR2 SASEGT. The CDR3 extends over 13 amino acids.

V and J are TRBV11-2 and TRBJ2-7; unclear D gene. There are 14 residues in the CDR3. In germline, CDR1 is SGHAT, CDR2 FQNNGV. V was clipped by 6 bases and J by 1 base, with 13 bases between them. CDR3 amino acids: CASSRPHRSYEQYF. The CDR3 DNA reads TGTGCCAGCAGTAGACCCCACCGTTCCTACGAGCAGTACTTC.